Following are 27 T cell receptor beta chains from one sample sequenced in a study of blood T cells in healthy people across ages (dated by TCRdb to 2014 to 2015). Receptors were amplified or captured by 5' RACE. TCRdb names Illumina HiSeq 2500 as the instrument used. A second 7 to 11 cycle PCR used a sample-barcoded 5' primer and a J-beta primer mix. TCRdb took the public reads, trimmed them with fastp at Q25, ran MiXCR for clone calling and kept in-frame beta chains. For every CDR3 protein sequence, its rows merge into one entry that carries the most common genes and DNA. Here the sample has roughly 1,300,000 distinct CDR3 sequences; roughly 64% occur a single time. Of the sample, 5.5% to 8% is held by the ten largest clones. Source material: blood. The receptors were sampled from a man younger than 35 in good health.

This chain links TRBV4-1 with TRBJ2-3, with TRBD1 identical over 10 bases. With V trimmed by 3 bases and J by 3 bases, 12 bases remained unmatched. The CDR3 sequence is 18 residues long. Per the germline V gene, CDR1 is MGHRA and CDR2 is YSYEKL. CDR3 nucleotides: TGCGCCAGCAGCCAGCTAGCCCGGACAGGGGGAATGACAGATACGCAGTATTTT. It yields the protein CASSQLARTGGMTDTQYF.

This rearrangement joins TRBV4-2 to TRBJ1-5, with TRBD1 as a possible D gene (5 bases). Germline V gives CDR1 LGHNA, CDR2 YNFKEQ. CDR3 length equals 15 residues. The V and J ends lost 1 base and 5 bases respectively, with 12 bases between them. This chain's CDR3 is CASSQGTGPDQPQHF. DNA for the CDR3: TGTGCCAGCAGCCAAGGTACAGGTCCCGATCAGCCCCAGCATTTT.

V is TRBV4-2 and J is TRBJ2-2; D might be TRBD1 (6 bases). Germline V CDR1 and CDR2: LGHNA, YNFKEQ. The germline V and J ends were trimmed by 4 bases and 1 base, with 13 bases remaining between them. The CDR3 extends over 16 amino acids. CDR3 loop: CASSPEGHLNTGELFF. For the CDR3, the DNA is TGTGCCAGCAGCCCCGAGGGACACTTGAACACCGGGGAGCTGTTTTTT.

Points on this clonotype: At one boundary the junction diverges from the germline segment, which might be a read error. CDR3 amino acids: CARSQAATRSGANVLTF. The CDR3 DNA is TGCGCCCGCAGCCAAGCGGCAACACGCTCTGGGGCCAACGTCCTGACTTTC. This rearrangement joins TRBV4-3 to TRBJ2-6; perhaps TRBD2 as D (5 bases). This CDR3 has 17 residues. Germline-derived CDR1 and CDR2 are LGHNA and YSLEER.

This clonotype was detected once. Relative to the germline gene, one junction end is altered; a read error may explain this. V and J are TRBV3-1 and TRBJ2-1; D may be TRBD2 (6 bases). This CDR3 has 14 residues. In germline, CDR1 is LGHDT, CDR2 YNNKEL (reference sequence). The DNA for the CDR3 is TGTGCCAACAGCCACGGGACTTATCCCAATGAGCAGTTCTTC. The encoded protein is CANSHGTYPNEQFF.

This chain links TRBV11-3 with TRBJ1-1; 7 bases match TRBD1. The germline V gene has CDR1 SGHNT and CDR2 YENEEA. The V segment lost 10 bases and the J segment 0 bases; nucleotides outside the gene matches: 5. This CDR3 has 13 amino acids. CDR3 amino acids: CATKGQLNTEAFF. The CDR3 DNA reads TGTGCCACCAAGGGACAGCTGAACACTGAAGCTTTCTTT.

The rearrangement links TRBV20-1 to TRBJ2-5; 11 bases match TRBD2. CDR1 and CDR2 from the germline V gene are DFQATT and SNEGSKA (reference sequence). V was pared by 3 bases and J by 3 bases, with 3 bases of the junction left unmatched. This CDR3 comprises 14 residues. CDR3 in DNA: TGCAGTGCTAGGACGGGACTAGCGGAAGAGACCCAGTACTTC. This codes for CSARTGLAEETQYF.

The rearrangement joins TRBV10-3 to TRBJ2-4; D remains unclear. The better agreement between TRBJ2-7 and the DNA end casts doubt on the J call. The CDR3 consists of 14 residues. Germline assignment: CDR1 ENHRY and CDR2 SYGVKD. In DNA form, the CDR3 reads TGTGCCATCAGTGAGGGGTCGTTCTCCTACGAGCAGTACTTC. Translating it yields CAISEGSFSYEQYF.

Notes on this clonotype: A junction end diverges from the germline sequence, so it may reflect a read error. The rearrangement links TRBV4-3 to TRBJ2-7; D ambiguous. The CDR3 contains 13 residues. The germline CDR1 and CDR2 sequences are LGHNA and YSLEER. In nucleotides, the CDR3 is TGCGCCGGCAGCCCGGATGGAGCCTACGAGCAGTACTTC. The encoded protein is CAGSPDGAYEQYF.

The rearrangement links TRBV15 to TRBJ2-1, with D perhaps matching TRBD2 (5 bases). The CDR3 has 15 amino acids. V was shortened by 5 bases and J by 2 bases, with 13 bases between the two germline ends. Germline V gene lookup returns CDR1 LNHNV and CDR2 YYDKDF (reference sequence). This CDR3 is CATSGVTEAYNEQFF. In DNA, the CDR3 is TGTGCCACCAGCGGCGTAACGGAGGCCTACAATGAGCAGTTCTTC.

About this clonotype itself: Relative to the germline gene, one junction end is altered; a read error may explain this. The chain combines TRBV4-1 with TRBJ2-1; D uncertain. Germline V CDR1 and CDR2: MGHRA, YSYEKL. The CDR3 is 16 amino acids. CDR3 DNA: TGCGCCAGCAGCGAAGAGCACGCCCATCCCTACAATGAGCAGTTCTTC. It specifies CASSEEHAHPYNEQFF.

V usage is TRBV20-1 and J usage is TRBJ2-4, with 10 positions matching TRBD1. The length of the CDR3 is 15 residues. V was pared by 2 bases and J by 8 bases, with 9 bases of the junction left unmatched. From germline, CDR1 is DFQATT and CDR2 SNEGSKA (reference sequence). CDR3 region: CSARTGQGMIHIQYF. CDR3 DNA: TGCAGTGCTAGAACGGGACAGGGGATGATACACATTCAGTACTTC.

The chain is built from TRBV4-3 and TRBJ2-1; D is undetermined. The CDR3 is 13 residues long. V was clipped by 0 bases and J by 5 bases, with 5 bases between them. Germline V gene sequence: CDR1 LGHNA, CDR2 YSLEER. CDR3 nucleotides: TGCGCCAGCAGCCAAGAGACCCACAATGAGCAGTTCTTC. Protein product: CASSQETHNEQFF.

This clonotype was observed a few times. The chain joins TRBV4-3 to TRBJ2-7; tentative D call: TRBD1 (6 bases). Germline CDR1 reads LGHNA; CDR2 reads YSLEER. Deletions cut 0 bases from V and 5 bases from J, with 14 bases between. The CDR3 length is 15 residues. CDR3 coding DNA: TGCGCCAGCAGCCAAGAGGCGGACAGAACTCACGAGCAGTACTTC. Translation gives CASSQEADRTHEQYF.

As for this clonotype: One end of the junction varies from germline; a read error may be responsible. This chain joins TRBV20-1 and TRBJ2-5, with 9 nucleotides matching TRBD2. CDR3 length: 14 residues. Germline V CDR1 and CDR2: DFQATT, SNEGSKA (reference sequence). Here the CDR3 DNA reads TGCGGTGCTAGAGCCGGGACTAGCAGCAATGAGCAGTACTTC. It yields the protein CGARAGTSSNEQYF.

The sample holds a few counts of this clonotype. J is TRBJ2-1 and V is TRBV29-1; weak D call: TRBD2 (6 bases). The V gene lost 4 bases and the J gene lost 11 bases, with 12 bases spanning the gap. The CDR3 is 11 residues long. Per the germline V gene, CDR1 is SQVTM and CDR2 is ANQGSEA. The CDR3: CSVGASEKQFF. The CDR3 DNA reads TGCAGCGTTGGGGCTAGCGAAAAGCAGTTCTTC.

The gene calls are TRBV15 and TRBJ2-1; D might be TRBD1 (5 bases). The length of the CDR3 is 14 residues. V lost 0 bases and J 8 bases, leaving 11 bases between the germline ends. The germline V gene encodes CDR1 LNHNV and CDR2 YYDKDF (reference sequence). This chain's CDR3 is CATSRDRPRDEQFF. Written as DNA, the CDR3 is TGTGCCACCAGCAGAGATCGTCCCAGGGATGAGCAGTTCTTC.

This sequence joins TRBV3-1 and TRBJ2-3; the D gene is possibly TRBD2 (5 bases). V lost 2 bases, J lost 2 bases, and 17 bases lay in between. The CDR3 is 17 amino acids. CDR1 and CDR2 from the germline V gene are LGHDT and YNNKEL (reference sequence). CDR3 nucleotides: TGTGCCAGCAGCCAACCCGGAGGACGAGGGTTCACAGATACGCAGTATTTT. Its translation: CASSQPGGRGFTDTQYF.

This chain joins TRBV6-2 or TRBV6-3 and TRBJ1-1; 7 nucleotides line up with TRBD1. The trim removed 6 bases at V and 1 base at J, leaving 8 bases unmatched. CDR1 and CDR2 (germline): MNHEY, SVGEGT. This CDR3 spans 15 amino acids. The CDR3 region is CASRTRGRSNTEAFF. The CDR3 DNA reads as TGTGCCAGCAGAACAAGGGGGCGATCGAACACTGAAGCTTTCTTT.

Only a few counts were recorded for this clonotype. The chain couples TRBV11-2 to TRBJ1-2, with D possibly TRBD1 on 5 matching bases. Germline assignment: CDR1 SGHAT and CDR2 FQNNGV. The V and J ends lost 5 bases and 3 bases respectively, with 19 bases between them. The CDR3 is 16 amino acids. DNA for the CDR3: TGTGCCAGCAGCCTCGCCGGGGGTCTATGGGACTATGGCTACACCTTC. Its protein product is CASSLAGGLWDYGYTF.

The CDR3 nucleotides are TGTGCCAGCAGTAACCGGGACAGAAGCACAGATACGCAGTATTTT. It encodes CASSNRDRSTDTQYF. The V call is TRBV6-5, the J call TRBJ2-3; 7 bases line up with TRBD1. The J segment lost 0 bases and the V segment lost 5 bases, leaving 5 bases of the junction unmatched. The CDR3 spans 15 residues. The germline V gene has CDR1 MNHEY and CDR2 SVGAGI.

The rearrangement links TRBV2 to TRBJ2-7, with 9 bases fitting TRBD1. Germline trimming cut 7 bases from V and 3 bases from J; bases unmatched to any gene: 4. Germline values: CDR1 SNHLY, CDR2 FYNNEI. This CDR3 spans 13 amino acids. CDR3 region: CASTGTGIYEQYF. The CDR3 DNA sequence: TGTGCCAGCACTGGGACAGGGATCTACGAGCAGTACTTC. Full variable domain (outside the CDR3, taken from reference TRBV2 and TRBJ2-7): EPEVTQTPSHQVTQMGQEVILRCVPISNHLYFYWYRQILGQKVEFLVSFYNNEISEKSEIFDDQFSVERPDGSNFTLKIRSTKLEDSAMYFCASTGTGIYEQYFGPGTRLTVT.

This clonotype was seen a few times. The rearrangement uses TRBV20-1 and TRBJ2-1, with D uncertain. This CDR3 region has 11 residues. Germline CDR1 is DFQATT and CDR2 is SNEGSKA (reference sequence). V lost 4 bases to trimming and J lost 3 bases, with 4 bases between them. The CDR3 protein is CSAIHYNEQFF. CDR3 DNA sequence: TGCAGTGCTATTCACTACAATGAGCAGTTCTTC.

The table lists this clonotype with a few counts. The chain is built from TRBV5-6 and TRBJ2-3; no reliable D call. CDR3 size: 14 residues. With 6 bases removed from V and 5 bases from J, the gap between germline ends came to 16 bases. Germline V lookup: CDR1 SGHDT, CDR2 YYEEEE. The chain's CDR3 is CASIAGSRGDTQYF. CDR3 DNA sequence: TGTGCCAGCATCGCCGGCTCCCGTGGAGATACGCAGTATTTT.

The J gene is TRBJ1-1, the V gene TRBV9; maybe TRBD1 (6 bases). Germline V gives CDR1 SGDLS, CDR2 YYNGEE. The CDR3 consists of 14 residues. V shed 7 bases and J shed 0 bases, with 13 bases lying between them. The CDR3 DNA reads TGTGCCAGCTCGCTACAGGGACTGAACACTGAAGCTTTCTTT. Amino acid sequence: CASSLQGLNTEAFF.

This clonotype was observed once. The CDR3 here is CASRPFKNIQYF. The CDR3 region has the DNA TGTGCCAGCAGGCCCTTTAAAAACATTCAGTACTTC. The chain is built from TRBV2 and TRBJ2-4; D is unresolved. CDR1 SNHLY and CDR2 FYNNEI come from the germline V gene. This CDR3 has 12 residues. V was pared by 6 bases and J by 4 bases, with 7 bases between.

This clonotype came up a few times. J is TRBJ1-1 and V is TRBV29-1; a possible D gene is TRBD1 (5 bases). Trimming left V 2 bases short and J 0 bases short, with 10 bases between. The CDR3 loop spans 14 amino acids. CDR1 SQVTM and CDR2 ANQGSEA come from the germline V gene. The chain's CDR3 is CSVEQGSLNTEAFF. The DNA of the CDR3 is TGCAGCGTTGAACAGGGCTCTTTGAACACTGAAGCTTTCTTT.